Each of the 31 T cell receptor beta chains below was sequenced from the same sample in a study of T cell responses to AZD1222 COVID-19 vaccine. TCRdb keeps only in-frame clones here, not all; method: immunoSEQ multiplex PCR. Of around 80,000 clones in the sample, more than 85% are singletons; the top ten hold around 5.3%. The material was peripheral blood, obtained on day 0 of AZD1222 vaccination. These receptors were collected from an adult in good health.

The chain couples TRBV29-1 to TRBJ1-3; 7 bases align to TRBD1. The CDR3 contains 12 residues. Germline V gene lookup returns CDR1 SQVTM and CDR2 ANQGSEA. V shed 7 bases and J 4 bases; nucleotides not matched to a gene: 4. For the CDR3, the DNA is TGCAGCGCCACGGACAGGGGAAACACCATATATTTT. This encodes CSATDRGNTIYF. The whole variable domain, remainder taken from reference TRBV29-1 and TRBJ1-3, is SAVISQKPSRDICQRGTSLTIQCQVDSQVTMMFWYRQQPGQSLTLIATANQGSEATYESGFVIDKFPISRPNLTFSTLTVSNMSPEDSSIYLCSATDRGNTIYFGEGSWLTVV.

The chain links TRBV25-1 to TRBJ2-2; no clear D. The germline V and J ends were trimmed by 4 bases and 6 bases, with 18 bases remaining between them. Germline lookup yields CDR1 MGHDK and CDR2 SYGVNS. There are 16 residues in the CDR3. CDR3 residues: CASSARRTGLAGELFF. CDR3 DNA sequence: TGTGCCAGCAGTGCAAGACGGACGGGTTTGGCCGGGGAGCTGTTTTTT.

J is TRBJ2-2 and V is TRBV10-3; 7 bases align to TRBD1. The CDR3 runs to 14 residues. Germline CDR1 ENHRY, CDR2 SYGVKD. After removal of 3 bases from V and 3 bases from J, the junction contained 1 base not matched to a gene. CDR3 sequence: CAISETGDTGELFF. The CDR3 DNA reads as TGTGCCATCAGTGAAACAGGGGACACCGGGGAGCTGTTTTTT.

The J gene is TRBJ2-2, the V gene TRBV29-1, with 9 bases fitting TRBD1. V lost 0 bases to trimming and J lost 1 base; unmatched junction nucleotides: 9. This CDR3 spans 18 amino acids. Germline CDR1 SQVTM, CDR2 ANQGSEA. CDR3 sequence: CSVEDRVPGQGNTGELFF. CDR3 in DNA: TGCAGCGTTGAAGATCGGGTACCGGGACAGGGGAACACCGGGGAGCTGTTTTTT.

The rearrangement uses TRBV7-8 and TRBJ1-3; D not certain. In germline, CDR1 is SGHVS, CDR2 FQNEAQ. This CDR3 has 14 amino acids. V lost 5 bases and J lost 0, with 8 bases in between. The chain's CDR3 is CASSVGSSGNTIYF. Written as DNA, the CDR3 is TGTGCCAGCAGCGTGGGGAGCTCTGGAAACACCATATATTTT.

The rearrangement joins TRBV21-1 to TRBJ1-3. TRBV21-1 is marked as a pseudogene. This CDR3 contains 14 residues. Here the CDR3 reads CASSRRAVGNTIYF. The CDR3 DNA reads as TGTGCCAGCAGCCGCCGGGCGGTTGGAAACACCATATATTTT.

The chain links TRBV10-3 to TRBJ1-4; unclear D gene. The CDR3 consists of 13 residues. V lost 0 bases and J lost 4, with 3 bases in between. The germline V gene has CDR1 ENHRY and CDR2 SYGVKD. The CDR3 DNA reads TGTGCCATCAGTGAGTCCGGTAATGAAAAACTGTTTTTT. This codes for CAISESGNEKLFF.

The J gene is TRBJ2-3, the V gene TRBV27, with D uncertain. Germline V CDR1 and CDR2: MNHEY, SMNVEV (reference sequence). Trimming took off 6 bases at V and 0 bases at J, with 7 bases between the two ends. The CDR3 is made up of 13 amino acids. The CDR3 DNA sequence: TGTGCCAGCAGGTGGGATAGCACAGATACGCAGTATTTT. Translated: CASRWDSTDTQYF.

The rearrangement links TRBV6-1 to TRBJ1-5; TRBD1 is a possible D gene (6 bases). The CDR3 loop spans 14 amino acids. Trimming took off 0 bases at V and 7 bases at J, with 10 bases between the two ends. Germline CDR1 and CDR2: MNHNS and SASEGT. DNA for the CDR3: TGTGCCAGCAGTGAAGCTGAGGGGGGGCAGCCCCAGCATTTT. The encoded protein is CASSEAEGGQPQHF.

The V and J genes are TRBV5-4 and TRBJ2-5, with D possibly being TRBD1 (5 bases). CDR3 length: 14 residues. Germline V gene data show CDR1 as SGHNT and CDR2 as YYREEE (reference sequence). The V gene lost 3 bases and the J gene lost 2 bases, with 11 bases spanning the gap. CDR3 protein: CASSSIGQQETQYF. In DNA form, the CDR3 reads TGTGCCAGCAGCTCCATCGGACAACAAGAGACCCAGTACTTC.

This chain uses TRBV19 with TRBJ1-4; 9 nucleotides agree with TRBD1. J gave up 2 bases and V 9 bases, and 4 bases lay outside the gene matches. The CDR3 loop spans 14 amino acids. Germline V lookup: CDR1 LNHDA, CDR2 SQIVND (reference sequence). This chain's CDR3 is CASKQGATNEKLFF. The CDR3 DNA is TGTGCCAGCAAACAGGGGGCGACTAATGAAAAACTGTTTTTT.

This clone was recorded only once. The V gene is TRBV11-2, the J gene TRBJ2-3; tentative D call: TRBD2 (6 bases). CDR3 length: 13 amino acids. V lost 5 bases and J 8 bases, leaving 14 bases between the germline ends. Looked up from germline, CDR1 is SGHAT and CDR2 is FQNNGV. CDR3 protein: CASSVSGTPTQYF. CDR3 DNA: TGTGCCAGCAGCGTTTCAGGGACTCCTACGCAGTATTTT.

The J gene is TRBJ1-2, the V gene TRBV19, with 9 nucleotides matching TRBD1. CDR3 length: 16 amino acids. The V gene end was trimmed by 6 bases and the J gene end by 2 bases; junction bases not matched to a gene: 10. Germline values: CDR1 LNHDA, CDR2 SQIVND (reference sequence). CDR3 loop: CASRTGAGQGNYGYTF. The CDR3 nucleotides read TGTGCCAGTAGAACGGGAGCGGGACAGGGAAACTATGGCTACACCTTC.

The table lists this clone with a few counts. The chain is built from TRBV6-5 and TRBJ1-1; no clear D. Trimming removed 4 bases from V and 5 bases from J, with 11 bases in between. Germline CDR1 reads MNHEY; CDR2 reads SVGAGI. The CDR3 length is 13 residues. This CDR3 is CASSSRTGTEAFF. As DNA, the CDR3 is TGTGCCAGCAGTTCGAGGACTGGAACTGAAGCTTTCTTT.

The chain links TRBV27 to TRBJ1-4; 8 nucleotides match TRBD1. The CDR3 totals 15 residues. In germline, CDR1 is MNHEY, CDR2 SMNVEV (reference sequence). The junction had 7 bases not matched to a gene; V was cut back by 5 bases and J by 5 bases. The CDR3 sequence is CASSARQGYNEKLFF. DNA of the CDR3: TGTGCCAGCAGTGCTCGACAGGGGTACAATGAAAAACTGTTTTTT. The entire variable domain, with the rest obtained from reference TRBV27 and TRBJ1-4, is as follows: EAQVTQNPRYLITVTGKKLTVTCSQNMNHEYMSWYRQDPGLGLRQIYYSMNVEVTDKGDVPEGYKVSRKEKRNFPLILESPSPNQTSLYFCASSARQGYNEKLFFGSGTQLSVL.

The gene calls are TRBV9 and TRBJ1-6; 7 nucleotides align to TRBD1. With V trimmed by 0 bases and J by 3 bases, 0 bases remained unmatched. Germline V gene sequence: CDR1 SGDLS, CDR2 YYNGEE. The CDR3 length is 15 residues. The CDR3 reads CASSVGDSYNSPLHF. In DNA form, the CDR3 reads TGTGCCAGCAGCGTAGGGGACAGCTATAATTCACCCCTCCACTTT.

CDR3 bases: TGTGCCAGTAACCCATATACCGGGACAGCGAACACCGGGGAGCTGTTTTTT. Translated: CASNPYTGTANTGELFF. The chain carries TRBV19 and TRBJ2-2; TRBD1 agrees at 7 bases. The CDR3 has 17 amino acids. Trimming at V came to 7 bases and at J to 0 bases, leaving 11 bases not matched to a gene. Germline lookup yields CDR1 LNHDA and CDR2 SQIVND (reference sequence).

V and J are TRBV7-2 and TRBJ2-5; 12 bases map to TRBD2. CDR1 and CDR2 (germline): SGHTA, FQGNSA. The V and J ends lost 3 bases and 1 base, in that order; junction bases with no gene match: 3. CDR3 length equals 16 residues. CDR3 residues: CASSFELAGGQETQYF. The CDR3 region has the DNA TGTGCCAGCAGCTTCGAACTAGCGGGGGGCCAAGAGACCCAGTACTTC.

The chain combines TRBV18 with TRBJ1-6; maybe TRBD1 (6 bases). This CDR3 is built from 14 residues. The ends were cut back, 6 bases at V and 7 bases at J, with 13 bases in the middle. Per germline, CDR1 KGHSH and CDR2 LQKENI. The CDR3, as DNA: TGTGCCAGCTCCCTGGGGGCAGGGAATTCACCCCTCCACTTT. This translates into CASSLGAGNSPLHF.

This rearrangement joins TRBV11-3 to TRBJ2-2, with D possibly being TRBD1 (6 bases). This CDR3 has 14 amino acids. Germline V lookup: CDR1 SGHNT, CDR2 YENEEA. Trimming took off 5 bases at V and 1 base at J, with 8 bases between the two ends. CDR3 protein: CASSPDRNTGELFF. Here the CDR3 DNA reads TGTGCCAGCAGCCCGGACAGGAACACCGGGGAGCTGTTTTTT.

This clone was seen a few times. The chain links TRBV9 to TRBJ2-2; D is tentatively TRBD1 or TRBD2 (5 bases each). Trimming shortened V by 5 bases and J by 2 bases, and 13 bases separated the two germline ends. Germline lookup yields CDR1 SGDLS and CDR2 YYNGEE. The CDR3 is 15 residues long. The CDR3 loop reads CASRAGSGNTGELFF. The CDR3 coding sequence is TGTGCCAGCAGAGCAGGGTCGGGAAACACCGGGGAGCTGTTTTTT.

The gene calls are TRBV28 and TRBJ1-6; no clear D. Trimming took 3 bases from V and 6 from J, leaving 18 bases between them. The length of the CDR3 is 17 residues. The germline V gene has CDR1 MDHEN and CDR2 SYDVKM. The CDR3 nucleotides read TGTGCCAGCAGTTTGAGTTCAGGCCCTCGGGGTAATTCACCCCTCCACTTT. Its protein product is CASSLSSGPRGNSPLHF.

This clone was recorded once. V gene TRBV30 combines with J gene TRBJ1-6; D unclear. The CDR3 loop spans 14 amino acids. Germline assignment: CDR1 GTSNPN and CDR2 SVGIG (reference sequence). The V and J ends lost 0 bases and 8 bases respectively, with 11 bases between them. In nucleotides, the CDR3 is TGTGCCTGGAGTGTAAATTCCGGGGATTCACCCCTCCACTTT. The encoded protein is CAWSVNSGDSPLHF.

This clone has just a few counts. CDR3 amino acids: CASSSRGSGNTIYF. In DNA form, the CDR3 reads TGTGCCAGCAGTTCCAGGGGAAGTGGAAACACCATATATTTT. The gene calls are TRBV27 and TRBJ1-3; tentatively, D is TRBD1 (6 bases). This CDR3 spans 14 amino acids. V lost 4 bases to trimming and J lost 3 bases, with 10 bases between them. CDR1 and CDR2 (germline): MNHEY, SMNVEV (reference sequence).

The CDR3 DNA reads TGTGCCAGCAGGGCAGGACAGCATAGCAATCAGCCCCAGCATTTT. Translating it yields CASRAGQHSNQPQHF. The chain combines TRBV2 with TRBJ1-5, with D possibly matching TRBD1 (6 bases). The length of the CDR3 is 15 residues. Germline CDR1 and CDR2: SNHLY and FYNNEI. The V end lost 6 bases, the J end lost 0 bases, and 12 bases lay between the germline ends.

The CDR3 protein is CASSYGETQYF. CDR3 sequence (DNA): TGTGCCAGCAGTTACGGGGAGACCCAGTACTTC. The chain carries TRBV6-5 and TRBJ2-5; no firm D call. The germline V gene has CDR1 MNHEY and CDR2 SVGAGI. The CDR3 contains 11 residues. V was shortened by 2 bases and J by 5 bases, with 3 bases between the two germline ends.

This rearrangement joins TRBV7-2 to TRBJ1-5; D gene unclear. V dropped 5 bases and J dropped 0 bases, with 8 bases sitting between them. Germline values: CDR1 SGHTA, CDR2 FQGNSA. CDR3 length equals 14 residues. This chain's CDR3 is CASSHDISNQPQHF. In DNA, the CDR3 is TGTGCCAGCAGCCACGACATTAGCAATCAGCCCCAGCATTTT. Combining the CDR3 with reference TRBV7-2 and TRBJ1-5 gives the whole variable domain GAGVSQSPSNKVTEKGKDVELRCDPISGHTALYWYRQSLGQGLEFLIYFQGNSAPDKSGLPSDRFSAERTGGSVSTLTIQRTQQEDSAVYLCASSHDISNQPQHFGDGTRLSIL.

The genes are TRBV3-1 (or the pseudogene TRBV3-2) and TRBJ1-2; TRBD1 matches 9 bases. This CDR3 is 14 amino acids long. With 0 bases clipped from V and 7 bases from J, the junction kept 3 bases outside the gene matches. The V gene's germline CDR1 is LGHDT and CDR2 YNNKEL (reference sequence). The CDR3 coding sequence is TGTGCCAGCAGCCAAGATGGGACAGGGAGTGGCTACACCTTC. Translation gives CASSQDGTGSGYTF.

There are a few counts of this clone. This chain joins TRBV18 and TRBJ1-1, with D tentatively TRBD1 (5 bases). Deletions cut 3 bases from V and 0 bases from J, with 23 bases between. There are 19 residues in the CDR3. The germline V gene has CDR1 KGHSH and CDR2 LQKENI. CDR3 DNA: TGTGCCAGCTCACCGAGCGCACTGGGGGGAACGGGAGTGAACACTGAAGCTTTCTTT. Its protein is CASSPSALGGTGVNTEAFF. The variable domain in full, completed from reference TRBV18 and TRBJ1-1, reads NAGVMQNPRHLVRRRGQEARLRCSPMKGHSHVYWYRQLPEEGLKFMVYLQKENIIDESGMPKERFSAEFPKEGPSILRIQQVVRGDSAAYFCASSPSALGGTGVNTEAFFGQGTRLTVV.

V gene TRBV4-2 combines with J gene TRBJ2-2; a possible D gene is TRBD2 (6 bases). CDR1 is LGHNA and CDR2 is YNFKEQ in the germline V gene. V was pared by 1 base and J by 4 bases, with 16 bases between. There are 17 residues in the CDR3. Here the CDR3 reads CASSQGPFGGTTGELFF. DNA for the CDR3: TGTGCCAGCAGCCAAGGTCCCTTTGGGGGGACCACCGGGGAGCTGTTTTTT.

This chain uses TRBV2 with TRBJ1-1; unclear D gene. V was shortened by 7 bases and J by 0 bases, with 9 bases between the two germline ends. Per germline, CDR1 SNHLY and CDR2 FYNNEI. The CDR3 sequence is 13 residues long. The CDR3 spells CASNRLMNTEAFF. CDR3 nucleotides: TGTGCCAGCAATCGGCTCATGAACACTGAAGCTTTCTTT.